The rows below give T cell receptor beta chains drawn from one sample of a study of blood T cell repertoires in COVID-19. Using immunoSEQ multiplex PCR, the repertoire was profiled, and TCRdb retains in-frame clones only, with some absent. The repertoire holds about 92,000 clones, roughly 72% seen once, with just under 25% in the top ten. The sequencing input was peripheral blood. These receptors came from a woman in her sixties in a cohort sampled during active or convalescent COVID-19. The CDR3 runs from the conserved cysteine through the conserved F or W. D genes are given only for firm matches. Clone size is given for some rows only: seen once, a few or many times, or a class if the clone is expanded.

d_call j_call v_call clone_size cdr3_nt cdr3_aa
NA TRBJ1-2 TRBV5-4 NA TGTGCCAGCAGCACCCCGACAAACTTTAACTATGGCTACACCTTC CASSTPTNFNYGYTF
NA TRBJ1-2 TRBV18 few TGTGCCAGCTCACCAGGGGGCGAGAACTATGGCTACACCTTC CASSPGGENYGYTF
NA TRBJ2-7 TRBV7-9 NA TGTGCCAGCAGCCAGTTCGACTACGAGCAGTACTTC CASSQFDYEQYF
TRBD2 TRBJ2-7 TRBV6-5 few TGTGCCAGCAGTACCCCGGGACTAGCACACTACGAGCAGTACTTC CASSTPGLAHYEQYF
TRBD1 TRBJ2-5 TRBV5-4 NA TGTGCCAGCAGCTTGGGGGGGACCGGGACAGGGAGGGAGACCCAGTACTTC CASSLGGTGTGRETQYF
TRBD2 TRBJ2-2 TRBV12-5 NA TGTGCTAGTGGTTTGGTGGTTGGCGGGAGGAACACCGGGGAGCTGTTTTTT CASGLVVGGRNTGELFF
TRBD1 TRBJ1-1 TRBV6-2/TRBV6-3 NA TGTGCCAGCAGCGGAGGAGGGACAGGGTTCACTGAAGCTTTCTTT CASSGGGTGFTEAFF
NA TRBJ1-1 TRBV9 NA TGTGCCAGCAGCGTAGGAGCGGGGGTACCTGAAGCTTTCTTT CASSVGAGVPEAFF
TRBD1 TRBJ2-7 TRBV18 NA TGTGCCAGCTCACCACGAGTTCCGGGACAGGGAAACGAGCAGTACTTC CASSPRVPGQGNEQYF
NA TRBJ2-4 TRBV27 NA TGTGCCAGCAGGCTTCTCAGCGTCCAAAACATTCAGTACTTC CASRLLSVQNIQYF
TRBD1 TRBJ2-7 TRBV6-9 NA TGTGCCAGCAGTTCCGACAGGGGCATTTACGAGCAGTACTTC CASSSDRGIYEQYF
NA TRBJ1-5 TRBV6-1 few TGTGCCAGCAGTGAAGGGGGGGTGCGGCCCCAGCATTTT CASSEGGVRPQHF
TRBD2 TRBJ2-1 TRBV3-1/TRBV3-2 NA TGTGCCAGCAGCCAAAGGGGTGGCGGGGGGGCCAATGAGCAGTTCTTC CASSQRGGGGANEQFF
NA TRBJ2-7 TRBV2 NA TGTGCCAGCAGTGAGCAGGGGCGGGCCTACGAGCAGTACTTC CASSEQGRAYEQYF
TRBD1 TRBJ1-2 TRBV2 NA TGTGCCAGCAGTAACCCGGACAGGGGGGTCTATGGCTACACCTTC CASSNPDRGVYGYTF
NA TRBJ1-4 TRBV5-6 NA TGTGCCAGCAGCTCGGTGGGCGGGGGAGAGCGTGAAAAACTGTTTTTT CASSSVGGGEREKLFF
NA TRBJ2-1 TRBV30 NA TGTGCCTGGAGTGTAGACTTGAGCTCCTACAATGAGCAGTTCTTC CAWSVDLSSYNEQFF
TRBD1 TRBJ2-7 TRBV6-5 few TGTGCCAGCAGTTACGTCGGGACAGGGTTCTACGAGCAGTACTTC CASSYVGTGFYEQYF
TRBD1 TRBJ2-2 TRBV5-1 NA TGCGCCAGCAGCAAGGGACAGGGAAACACCGGGGAGCTGTTTTTT CASSKGQGNTGELFF
TRBD1 TRBJ1-2 TRBV5-1 NA TGCGCCAGCAGCTTGGAGGGGACAGCCTATGGCTACACCTTC CASSLEGTAYGYTF
NA TRBJ1-1 TRBV6-5 NA TGTGCCAGCAGGCCCGGACTGCTCACTGAAGCTTTCTTT CASRPGLLTEAFF
TRBD1 TRBJ2-7 TRBV5-6 few TGTGCCAGCAGCTTGGCCAGGGACAGCTCCTACGAGCAGTACTTC CASSLARDSSYEQYF
NA TRBJ2-3 TRBV6-5 NA TGTGCCAGCAGGTACCTTAGCACAGATACGCAGTATTTT CASRYLSTDTQYF
TRBD2 TRBJ2-3 TRBV27 NA TGTGCCAGCAGTTTATTAGCGGGGGGCACAGATACGCAGTATTTT CASSLLAGGTDTQYF
NA TRBJ1-6 TRBV30 NA TGTGCCGCGACTACAGGGCATAATTCACCCCTCCACTTT CAATTGHNSPLHF
NA TRBJ2-7 TRBV20-1 few TGCAGTGCTAGTGGACAGCCATCCTACGAGCAGTACTTC CSASGQPSYEQYF
NA TRBJ1-2 TRBV6-5 NA TGTGCCAGCAGTTACGGCGGCTTCGGGGGCTACACCTTC CASSYGGFGGYTF
NA TRBJ2-3 TRBV2 NA TGTGCCAGCAGTGAAGTGGGCGGACTTACGGATACGCAGTATTTT CASSEVGGLTDTQYF
TRBD1 TRBJ2-1 TRBV4-1 NA TGCGCCAGCAGCCAAGACAGGGGGCGCTTCGATGAGCAGTTCTTC CASSQDRGRFDEQFF
TRBD1 TRBJ2-3 TRBV5-4 NA TGTGCCAGCAGCGACACTGAGACAGGGTGGGGCACAGATACGCAGTATTTT CASSDTETGWGTDTQYF
NA TRBJ1-2 TRBV4-3 NA TGCGCCAGCAGCCAAGACAGGGACTATGGCTACACCTTC CASSQDRDYGYTF
TRBD2 TRBJ2-7 TRBV2 NA TGTGCCAGCAAGAAAGCGGGGGGGCACAAGTACTTC CASKKAGGHKYF
TRBD2 TRBJ2-3 TRBV25-1 NA TGTGCCAGCAGTGACTACGGGCGGGGGGGCGCGCAGTATTTT CASSDYGRGGAQYF
TRBD2 TRBJ2-3 TRBV2 NA TGTGCCAGCAGTTCGCCTCTAGCGGGGGACGCAGATACGCAGTATTTT CASSSPLAGDADTQYF
TRBD1 TRBJ2-3 TRBV3-1/TRBV3-2 NA TGTGCCAGCAGCCAACTCCCGGGACAGGGGAATCGGAGCACAGATACGCAGTATTTT CASSQLPGQGNRSTDTQYF
NA TRBJ2-7 TRBV29-1 NA TGCAGCGTTACCCGGACAGCAGGCTACGAGCAGTACTTC CSVTRTAGYEQYF
TRBD2 TRBJ2-1 TRBV12-3/TRBV12-4 few TGTGCCAGCAGTTTAAGACTAGCCCATGAGCAGTTCTTC CASSLRLAHEQFF
NA TRBJ2-5 TRBV19 NA TGTGCCAGTTGGGGCAGGGACCAAGAGACCCAGTACTTC CASWGRDQETQYF
NA TRBJ1-1 TRBV19 NA TGTGCCAGTAGTTTAATTGGTCTTGAGTCAAACACTGAAGCTTTCTTT CASSLIGLESNTEAFF
TRBD2 TRBJ2-7 TRBV7-8 NA TGTGCCAGCAGCTTAGGACTAGCGGAGAACTACGAGCAGTACTTC CASSLGLAENYEQYF
TRBD2 TRBJ2-3 TRBV7-9 NA TGTGCCAGCAGGGGAGGACTAGGCGGCACAGATACGCAGTATTTT CASRGGLGGTDTQYF
TRBD2 TRBJ2-1 TRBV29-1 NA TGCAGCGTCTCGGGACTAGCGGGTAATCTCGGCAATGAGCAGTTCTTC CSVSGLAGNLGNEQFF
TRBD1 TRBJ2-7 TRBV18 NA TGTGCCAGCTCAGTTGGGACAGGGGGCTTCTACGAGCAGTACTTC CASSVGTGGFYEQYF
NA TRBJ1-2 TRBV5-6 NA TGTGCCAGCAGCTCCCCCCAAAGACGGTTTGTGGAAGCGGACTACACCTTC CASSSPQRRFVEADYTF
NA TRBJ1-1 TRBV11-2 NA TGTGCCAGCAGCTTAATCAGTTCGAACACTGAAGCTTTCTTT CASSLISSNTEAFF
TRBD2 TRBJ2-7 TRBV4-2 once TGTGCCAGCAGCCAGGTATCTAGCGGGGTCTCCTACGAGCAGTACTTC CASSQVSSGVSYEQYF
TRBD1 TRBJ2-4 TRBV7-2 NA TGTGCCAGCAGCACTGACAGGGGAGCCAAAAACATTCAGTACTTC CASSTDRGAKNIQYF
NA TRBJ2-1 TRBV7-3 NA TGTGCCAGCAGCTCAACAAGGCTGTTGGAGCGGTCGAGCTCCTACAATGAGCAGTTCTTC CASSSTRLLERSSSYNEQFF
NA TRBJ1-5 TRBV6-5 NA TGTGCCAGCAGACTTGGACAGAGCAATCAGCCCCAGCATTTT CASRLGQSNQPQHF
NA TRBJ1-1 TRBV7-6 NA TGTGCCAGCAGCTCAACCAGGGGCGGCGGAGCTTTCTTT CASSSTRGGGAFF
TRBD1 TRBJ1-3 TRBV18 many TGTGCCAGCTCACCTTTACCCTCCGGGACAGCTTTTTCTGGAAACACCATATATTTT CASSPLPSGTAFSGNTIYF